This TCR beta chain was found in a study of blood T cell repertoires in COVID-19. The participants were between roughly 18 and 89 years old and came from some 23 US areas. Original processing methods: By means of reference gene primer amplification, nucleated cell counts were estimated. Here immunoSEQ multiplex PCR was the method, and the copy in TCRdb shows in-frame clones only, minus some. That table gives V, J and clone size, and the DNA gave D and trimming. The table shows about 220,000 clones, with over 75% occurring only once. V was clipped by 0 bases and J by 6 bases, with 12 bases between them. Germline CDR1 is MNHNS and CDR2 is SASEGT. The CDR3 consists of 15 residues.

This receptor was identified in a woman in her sixties who had recovered from COVID-19. Sequencing was carried out using PBMCs or T cells enriched from blood (not recorded which). This rearrangement joins TRBV6-1 to TRBJ1-5, with D perhaps matching TRBD1 (6 bases). Here the CDR3 DNA reads TGTGCCAGCAGTGAAGCGGGGGGGGCCGGTCAGCCCCAGCATTTT. It codes for CASSEAGGAGQPQHF.